Described below is a single TCR beta chain sequence and its context. V was pared by 5 bases and J by 6 bases, with 17 bases of the junction left unmatched. The CDR3 has 19 residues. The germline V gene has CDR1 MDHEN and CDR2 SYDVKM. The authors' processing: How many nucleated cells were present was estimated from reference gene primer amplification. Produced via immunoSEQ multiplex PCR; TCRdb's table is partial and in-frame only. That table furnishes V, J and clone size, whereas the DNA furnished D and trimming. The sample lists around 120,000 clones; around 88% were seen once. The record originates from a study of blood T cell repertoires in COVID-19.

The sample taken for sequencing was peripheral blood. The clonotype comes from a woman in her fifties or sixties with active or convalescent COVID-19. The chain uses TRBV28 and TRBJ1-5; 12 nucleotides match TRBD1. The CDR3 nucleotides are TGTGCCAGCAGTCCTCAGTTGGGACAGGGGGCCGGCGTTGGTCAGCCCCAGCATTTT. This sequence encodes CASSPQLGQGAGVGQPQHF.